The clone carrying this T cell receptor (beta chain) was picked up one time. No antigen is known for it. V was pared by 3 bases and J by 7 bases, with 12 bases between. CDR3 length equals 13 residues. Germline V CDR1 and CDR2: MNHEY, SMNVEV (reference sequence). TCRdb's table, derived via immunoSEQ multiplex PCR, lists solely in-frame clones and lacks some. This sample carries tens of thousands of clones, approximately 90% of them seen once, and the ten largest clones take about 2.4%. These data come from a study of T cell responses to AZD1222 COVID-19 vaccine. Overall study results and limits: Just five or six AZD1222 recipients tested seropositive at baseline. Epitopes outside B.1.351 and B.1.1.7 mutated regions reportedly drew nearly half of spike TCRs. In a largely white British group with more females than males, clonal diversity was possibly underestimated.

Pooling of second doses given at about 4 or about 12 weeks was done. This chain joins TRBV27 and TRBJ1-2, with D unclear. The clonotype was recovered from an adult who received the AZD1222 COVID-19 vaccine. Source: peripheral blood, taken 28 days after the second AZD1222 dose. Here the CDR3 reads CASSFNLLGGYTF. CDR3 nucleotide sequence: TGTGCCAGCAGTTTTAACCTCTTGGGTGGCTACACCTTC.